These 18 T cell receptor beta chains were sequenced from one sample in a study of CD4+ T cells in melanoma. The assay was immunoSEQ multiplex PCR, and TCRdb's table has in-frame clones only and misses some. The sample carries about 21,000 clones, more than 70% recorded once. The receptors were sampled from a human donor with melanoma.

DNA for the CDR3: TGTGCCAGCAGCACAGGGGACACATCCTACGAGCAGTACTTC. It is translated as CASSTGDTSYEQYF. The rearrangement joins TRBV6-1 to TRBJ2-7; 7 bases map to TRBD1. V shed 6 bases, J shed 1 base, and the junction held 6 bases outside the gene matches. This CDR3 spans 14 amino acids. The germline gives CDR1 MNHNS, CDR2 SASEGT.

This chain uses TRBV30 with TRBJ1-5; D uncertain. Trimming removed 2 bases at V and 5 bases at J, with 13 bases between. Germline loops: CDR1 GTSNPN, CDR2 SVGIG (reference sequence). The CDR3 contains 14 residues. The CDR3 reads CAWSKETQYQPQHF. The CDR3 nucleotides read TGTGCCTGGAGTAAAGAGACTCAATATCAGCCCCAGCATTTT. Full variable domain (rest looked up from reference TRBV30 and TRBJ1-5): SQTIHQWPATLVQPVGSPLSLECTVEGTSNPNLYWYRQAAGRGLQLLFYSVGIGQISSEVPQNLSASRPQDRQFILSSKKLLLSDSGFYLCAWSKETQYQPQHFGDGTRLSIL.

This chain uses TRBV5-6 with TRBJ1-1, with D maybe TRBD1 (6 bases). The CDR3 is 14 amino acids. CDR1 SGHDT and CDR2 YYEEEE come from the germline V gene. Trimming took off 0 bases at V and 8 bases at J, with 14 bases between the two ends. CDR3 loop: CASSLAQGIREAFF. CDR3 DNA: TGTGCCAGCAGCTTGGCCCAGGGGATCAGGGAAGCTTTCTTT.

This chain joins TRBV30 and TRBJ1-3; the D is unclear. The CDR3 spans 14 residues. Per germline, CDR1 GTSNPN and CDR2 SVGIG (reference sequence). V lost 1 base and J 0 bases, leaving 7 bases between the germline ends. CDR3 region: CAWSDGYSGNTIYF. CDR3 nucleotides: TGTGCCTGGAGTGACGGTTACTCTGGAAACACCATATATTTT. The full variable domain, its missing parts supplied by reference TRBV30 and TRBJ1-3, is SQTIHQWPATLVQPVGSPLSLECTVEGTSNPNLYWYRQAAGRGLQLLFYSVGIGQISSEVPQNLSASRPQDRQFILSSKKLLLSDSGFYLCAWSDGYSGNTIYFGEGSWLTVV.

The chain links TRBV27 to TRBJ1-1, with a possible D match to TRBD1 (5 bases). This CDR3 is built from 14 residues. The V end lost 6 bases, the J end lost 4 bases, and 15 bases lay between the germline ends. Germline CDR1 reads MNHEY; CDR2 reads SMNVEV (reference sequence). The chain's CDR3 is CASRIWGGGTEAFF. The DNA of the CDR3 is TGTGCCAGCAGAATATGGGGGGGAGGCACTGAAGCTTTCTTT.

This clone was picked up a small number of times. The chain joins TRBV9 to TRBJ1-4; 7 nucleotides agree with TRBD1. In germline, CDR1 is SGDLS, CDR2 YYNGEE. The ends lost 4 bases at V and 10 bases at J; junction bases unmatched: 13. This CDR3 region has 15 residues. The CDR3 nucleotides are TGTGCCAGCAGCCCACAGGGACAGCCGGGCGGAAAACTGTTTTTT. Translated: CASSPQGQPGGKLFF.

The rearrangement uses TRBV5-1 and TRBJ2-3, with 12 bases that match TRBD2. The CDR3 sequence is 18 residues long. Germline V gene data show CDR1 as SGHRS and CDR2 as YFSETQ. The V segment lost 2 bases and the J segment 0 bases; nucleotides outside the gene matches: 7. Here the CDR3 reads CASSFGITSGGSTDTQYF. Here the CDR3 DNA reads TGCGCCAGCAGCTTTGGGATTACTAGCGGGGGGAGCACAGATACGCAGTATTTT.

The rearrangement uses TRBV11-2 and TRBJ2-3; 8 nucleotides line up with TRBD2. Germline CDR1 reads SGHAT; CDR2 reads FQNNGV. J gave up 3 bases and V 2 bases, and 7 bases lay outside the gene matches. The length of the CDR3 is 16 residues. For the CDR3, the DNA is TGTGCCAGCAGCTTATTCCCCGGGGGGGCGACAGATACGCAGTATTTT. Translated, it gives CASSLFPGGATDTQYF.

The chain has TRBV16 and TRBJ2-5, with 7 bases identical to TRBD1. The ends lost 10 bases at V and 5 bases at J; junction bases unmatched: 10. The CDR3 contains 13 residues. Germline CDR1 reads KGHSY; CDR2 reads FQNENV. The CDR3, as DNA: TGTGCCACCTCAAGAGGGGGCAGGGAGACCCAGTACTTC. Translating gives CATSRGGRETQYF.

This rearrangement joins TRBV11-2 to TRBJ2-3, with D unresolved. This CDR3 region has 12 residues. CDR1 SGHAT and CDR2 FQNNGV come from the germline V gene. V gave up 3 bases and J gave up 4 bases, with 5 bases separating them. CDR3 residues: CASSFGPDTQYF. CDR3 in DNA: TGTGCCAGCAGCTTCGGACCAGATACGCAGTATTTT. Complete variable domain (other parts from reference TRBV11-2 and TRBJ2-3): EAGVAQSPRYKIIEKRQSVAFWCNPISGHATLYWYQQILGQGPKLLIQFQNNGVVDDSQLPKDRFSAERLKGVDSTLKIQPAKLEDSAVYLCASSFGPDTQYFGPGTRLTVL.

This rearrangement joins TRBV7-2 to TRBJ1-5, with 7 nucleotides matching TRBD1. Germline V gene sequence: CDR1 SGHTA, CDR2 FQGNSA. The CDR3 consists of 14 residues. J was trimmed by 6 bases and V by 2 bases; bases with no gene match: 4. CDR3 region: CASSLIGGGQPQHF. The CDR3 coding sequence is TGTGCCAGCAGCTTAATAGGGGGCGGTCAGCCCCAGCATTTT.

V is TRBV30 and J is TRBJ1-4; D remains ambiguous. CDR1 is GTSNPN and CDR2 is SVGIG in the germline V gene (reference sequence). V shed 2 bases and J shed 11 bases, with 12 bases lying between them. This CDR3 spans 12 amino acids. The CDR3 region has the DNA TGTGCCTGGAGTCCCCGGACCCGGAAACTGTTTTTT. Encoded protein: CAWSPRTRKLFF.

The chain has TRBV4-2 and TRBJ1-4; D gene unclear. CDR1 is LGHNA and CDR2 is YNFKEQ in the germline V gene. V lost 4 bases to trimming and J lost 8 bases, with 17 bases between them. This CDR3 spans 15 amino acids. The CDR3 coding sequence is TGTGCCAGCAGCCCCCTTAATGGAGCCCACGAAAAACTGTTTTTT. Encoded protein: CASSPLNGAHEKLFF.

The chain joins TRBV6-6 to TRBJ1-3; unclear D gene. The germline gives CDR1 MNHNY, CDR2 SVGAGI (reference sequence). Trimming shortened V by 6 bases and J by 4 bases, and 10 bases separated the two germline ends. The CDR3 is 13 residues long. CDR3 sequence reads: CASSRSSGNTIYF. CDR3 DNA sequence: TGTGCCAGCAGCCGATCCTCCGGAAACACCATATATTTT.

V usage is TRBV4-2 and J usage is TRBJ1-4; tentatively, D is TRBD1 (5 bases). CDR1 is LGHNA, CDR2 YNFKEQ, per germline. V was cut by 4 bases and J by 0 bases, with 12 bases left in between. CDR3 length: 16 residues. The DNA for the CDR3 is TGTGCCAGCAGCCCGGCGCAGGGAGCAACTAATGAAAAACTGTTTTTT. It is translated as CASSPAQGATNEKLFF.

The gene calls are TRBV7-9 and TRBJ2-1; no reliable D call. The V gene's germline CDR1 is SEHNR and CDR2 FQNEAQ (reference sequence). Trimming shortened V by 6 bases and J by 3 bases, and 15 bases separated the two germline ends. This CDR3 is built from 15 residues. CDR3 protein: CASRSTFGVYNEQFF. CDR3 nucleotide sequence: TGTGCCAGCAGATCTACGTTTGGGGTCTACAATGAGCAGTTCTTC.

The rearrangement links TRBV30 to TRBJ2-5, with unresolved D. The CDR3 extends over 11 amino acids. Germline V gene sequence: CDR1 GTSNPN, CDR2 SVGIG (reference sequence). V lost 0 bases and J 7 bases, leaving 6 bases between the germline ends. As DNA, the CDR3 is TGTGCCTGGAGTGTTTCTCGGACCCAGTACTTC. It yields the protein CAWSVSRTQYF.

CDR3 amino acids: CASSLVSLSYNEQFF. In nucleotides, the CDR3 is TGCGCCAGCAGCTTGGTATCCCTCTCCTACAATGAGCAGTTCTTC. V and J are TRBV5-1 and TRBJ2-1; no firm D call. CDR3 length: 15 residues. Germline V gene lookup returns CDR1 SGHRS and CDR2 YFSETQ. The V and J ends lost 0 bases and 0 bases respectively, with 7 bases between them.